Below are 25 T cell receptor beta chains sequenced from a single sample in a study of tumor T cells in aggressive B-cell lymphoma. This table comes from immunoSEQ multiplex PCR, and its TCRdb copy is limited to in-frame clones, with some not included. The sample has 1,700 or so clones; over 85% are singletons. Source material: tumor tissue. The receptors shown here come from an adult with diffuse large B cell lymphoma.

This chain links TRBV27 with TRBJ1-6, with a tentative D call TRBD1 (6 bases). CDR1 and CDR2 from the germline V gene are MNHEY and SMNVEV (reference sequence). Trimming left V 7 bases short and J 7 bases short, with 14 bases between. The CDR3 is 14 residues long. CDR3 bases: TGTGCCAGCACGGTGGGGACATCCAATTCACCCCTCCACTTT. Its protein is CASTVGTSNSPLHF.

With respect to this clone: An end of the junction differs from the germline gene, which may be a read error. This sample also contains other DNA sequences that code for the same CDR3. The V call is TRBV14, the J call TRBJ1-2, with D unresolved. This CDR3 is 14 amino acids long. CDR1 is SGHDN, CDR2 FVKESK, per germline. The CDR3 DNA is TGTGCCAGCAGCCAAGCTACAGCTAATTATGGCTACACCTTC. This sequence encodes CASSQATANYGYTF.

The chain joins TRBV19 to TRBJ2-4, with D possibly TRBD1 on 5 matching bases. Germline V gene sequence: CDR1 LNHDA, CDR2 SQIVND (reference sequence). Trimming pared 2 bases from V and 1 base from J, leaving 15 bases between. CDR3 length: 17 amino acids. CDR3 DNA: TGTGCCAGTAGTATAAATGGTAGGGGTCGGGCCAAAAACATTCAGTACTTC. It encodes CASSINGRGRAKNIQYF.

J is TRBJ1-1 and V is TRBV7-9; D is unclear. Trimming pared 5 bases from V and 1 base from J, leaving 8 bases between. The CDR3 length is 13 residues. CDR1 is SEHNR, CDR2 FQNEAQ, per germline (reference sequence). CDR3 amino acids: CASSRISNTEAFF. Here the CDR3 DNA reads TGTGCCAGCAGCCGTATATCGAACACTGAAGCTTTCTTT.

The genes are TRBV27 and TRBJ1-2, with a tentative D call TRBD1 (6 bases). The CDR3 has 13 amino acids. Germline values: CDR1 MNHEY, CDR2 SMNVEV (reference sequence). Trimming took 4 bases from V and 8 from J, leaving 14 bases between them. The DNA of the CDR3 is TGTGCCAGCAGTTACAACGATGGGGGCGGCTACACCTTC. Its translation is CASSYNDGGGYTF.

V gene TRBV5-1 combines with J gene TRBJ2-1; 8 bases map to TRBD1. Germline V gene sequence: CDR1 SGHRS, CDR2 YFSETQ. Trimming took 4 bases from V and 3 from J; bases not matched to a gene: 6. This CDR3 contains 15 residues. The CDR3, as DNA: TGCGCCAGCAGCCCCGGACAGGGCGACTACAATGAGCAGTTCTTC. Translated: CASSPGQGDYNEQFF.

The CDR3 loop reads CAWSLITGELFF. As DNA, the CDR3 is TGTGCCTGGAGTCTTATTACCGGGGAGCTGTTTTTT. The J gene is TRBJ2-2, the V gene TRBV30; D gene ambiguous. This CDR3 is built from 12 residues. Germline values: CDR1 GTSNPN, CDR2 SVGIG (reference sequence). V dropped 2 bases and J dropped 5 bases, with 6 bases sitting between them.

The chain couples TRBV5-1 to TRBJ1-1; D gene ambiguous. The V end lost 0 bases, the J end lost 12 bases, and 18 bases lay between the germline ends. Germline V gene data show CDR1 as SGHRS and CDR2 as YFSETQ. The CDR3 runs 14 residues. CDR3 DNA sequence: TGCGCCAGCAGCTTGGAGGTAGTGGCGGGGAGGTCTTTCTTT. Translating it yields CASSLEVVAGRSFF.

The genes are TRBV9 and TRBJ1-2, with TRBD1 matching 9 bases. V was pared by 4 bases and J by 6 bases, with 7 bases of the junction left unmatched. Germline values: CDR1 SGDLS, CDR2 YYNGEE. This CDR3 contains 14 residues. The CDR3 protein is CASSSTGTGHGYTF. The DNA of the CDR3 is TGTGCCAGCAGCTCAACCGGGACAGGGCATGGCTACACCTTC. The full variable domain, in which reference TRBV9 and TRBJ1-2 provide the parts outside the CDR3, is DSGVTQTPKHLITATGQRVTLRCSPRSGDLSVYWYQQSLDQGLQFLIQYYNGEERAKGNILERFSAQQFPDLHSELNLSSLELGDSALYFCASSSTGTGHGYTFGSGTRLTVV.

In DNA, the CDR3 is TGTGCCAGTACAGGGGCCCTAAATAGCAATCAGCCCCAGCATTTT. It codes for CASTGALNSNQPQHF. The chain recombines TRBV2 with TRBJ1-5, with TRBD1 identical over 7 bases. The length of the CDR3 is 15 residues. Germline CDR1 and CDR2: SNHLY and FYNNEI. The trim removed 9 bases at V and 0 bases at J, leaving 8 bases unmatched.

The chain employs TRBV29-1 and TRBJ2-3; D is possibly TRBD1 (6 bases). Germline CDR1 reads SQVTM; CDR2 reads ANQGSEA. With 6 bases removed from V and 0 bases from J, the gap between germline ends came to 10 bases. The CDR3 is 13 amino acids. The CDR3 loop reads CSVVRGSTDTQYF. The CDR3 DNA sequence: TGCAGCGTGGTCAGGGGTAGCACAGATACGCAGTATTTT.

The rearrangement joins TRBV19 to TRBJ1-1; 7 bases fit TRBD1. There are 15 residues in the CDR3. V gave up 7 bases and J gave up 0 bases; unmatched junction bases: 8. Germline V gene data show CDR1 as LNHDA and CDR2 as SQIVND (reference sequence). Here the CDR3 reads CASTTRQGLNTEAFF. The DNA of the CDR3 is TGTGCCAGTACCACGAGACAGGGCCTGAACACTGAAGCTTTCTTT.

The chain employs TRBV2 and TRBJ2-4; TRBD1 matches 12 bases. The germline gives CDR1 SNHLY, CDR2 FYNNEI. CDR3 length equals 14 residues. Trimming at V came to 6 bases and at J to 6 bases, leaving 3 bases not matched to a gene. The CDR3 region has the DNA TGTGCCAGCAGATGGGACAGGGGGCCAAACATTCAGTACTTC. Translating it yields CASRWDRGPNIQYF. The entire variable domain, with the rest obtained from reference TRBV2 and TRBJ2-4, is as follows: EPEVTQTPSHQVTQMGQEVILRCVPISNHLYFYWYRQILGQKVEFLVSFYNNEISEKSEIFDDQFSVERPDGSNFTLKIRSTKLEDSAMYFCASRWDRGPNIQYFGAGTRLSVL.

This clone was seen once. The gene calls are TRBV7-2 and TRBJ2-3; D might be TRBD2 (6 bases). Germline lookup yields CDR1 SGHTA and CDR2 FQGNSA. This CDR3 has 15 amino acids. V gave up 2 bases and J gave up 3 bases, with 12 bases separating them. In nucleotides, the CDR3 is TGTGCCAGCAGCTTAAGCGGAGGGCGTACAGATACGCAGTATTTT. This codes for CASSLSGGRTDTQYF. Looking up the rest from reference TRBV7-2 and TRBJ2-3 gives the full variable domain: GAGVSQSPSNKVTEKGKDVELRCDPISGHTALYWYRQSLGQGLEFLIYFQGNSAPDKSGLPSDRFSAERTGGSVSTLTIQRTQQEDSAVYLCASSLSGGRTDTQYFGPGTRLTVL.

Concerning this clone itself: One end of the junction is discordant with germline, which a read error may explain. The CDR3 is CANSPTRTSGMDTQYF. CDR3 coding DNA: TGTGCCAACAGCCCCACCAGGACTAGCGGGATGGATACGCAGTATTTT. The chain is built from TRBV9 and TRBJ2-3; 12 bases fit TRBD2. CDR1 is SGDLS, CDR2 YYNGEE, per germline. This CDR3 has 16 residues.

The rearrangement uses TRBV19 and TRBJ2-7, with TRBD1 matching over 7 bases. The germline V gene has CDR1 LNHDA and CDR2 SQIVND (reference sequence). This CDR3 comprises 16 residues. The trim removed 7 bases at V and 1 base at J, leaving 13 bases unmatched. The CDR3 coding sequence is TGTGCCAGTACCCCCGGCAGGGACAGTCTATCCTACGAGCAGTACTTC. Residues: CASTPGRDSLSYEQYF.

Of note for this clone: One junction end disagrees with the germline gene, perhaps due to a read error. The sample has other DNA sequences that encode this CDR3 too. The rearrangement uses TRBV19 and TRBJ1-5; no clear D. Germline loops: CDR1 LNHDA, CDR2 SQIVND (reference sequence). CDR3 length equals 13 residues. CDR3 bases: TGTGCCAGTAGCCAAGGACTCGGTCAGCCCCAACATTTT. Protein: CASSQGLGQPQHF.

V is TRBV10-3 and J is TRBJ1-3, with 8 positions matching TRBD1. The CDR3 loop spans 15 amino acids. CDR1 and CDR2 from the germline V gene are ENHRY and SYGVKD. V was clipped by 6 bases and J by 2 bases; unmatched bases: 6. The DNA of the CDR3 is TGTGCCATCAGCGCTGGGACAGGAGCTGGAAACACCATATATTTT. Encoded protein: CAISAGTGAGNTIYF.

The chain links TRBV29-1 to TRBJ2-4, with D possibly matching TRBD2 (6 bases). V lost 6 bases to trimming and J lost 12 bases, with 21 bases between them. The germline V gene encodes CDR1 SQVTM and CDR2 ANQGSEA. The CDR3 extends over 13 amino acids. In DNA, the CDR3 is TGCAGCGTCGTCCTGGGGGGATTGGCCCATCAGTACTTC. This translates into CSVVLGGLAHQYF. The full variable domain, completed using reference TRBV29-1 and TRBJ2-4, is SAVISQKPSRDICQRGTSLTIQCQVDSQVTMMFWYRQQPGQSLTLIATANQGSEATYESGFVIDKFPISRPNLTFSTLTVSNMSPEDSSIYLCSVVLGGLAHQYFGAGTRLSVL.

DNA of the CDR3: TGTGCCAGCTCGGATATCGGGGTCGAGGGGACCCAGTACTTC. Translating it yields CASSDIGVEGTQYF. This sequence joins TRBV18 and TRBJ2-5; a possible D gene is TRBD2 (5 bases). The CDR3 extends over 14 amino acids. In germline, CDR1 is KGHSH, CDR2 LQKENI. Between the trimmed V and J ends, which lost 6 bases and 7 bases, there was a span of 18 bases.

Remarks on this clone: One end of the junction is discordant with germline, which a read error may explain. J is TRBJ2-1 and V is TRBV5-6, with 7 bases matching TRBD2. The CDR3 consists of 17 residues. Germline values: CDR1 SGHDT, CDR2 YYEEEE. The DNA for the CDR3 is TGTGCCAGCAGCTCCCCTACGGGGGGTAGCTCCTACAATGAGCAATTCTTC. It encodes CASSSPTGGSSYNEQFF.

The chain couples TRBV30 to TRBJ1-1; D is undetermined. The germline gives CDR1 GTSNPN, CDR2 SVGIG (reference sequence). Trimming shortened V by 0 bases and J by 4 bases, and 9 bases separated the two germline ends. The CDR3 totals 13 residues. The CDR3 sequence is CAWSVGGSTEAFF. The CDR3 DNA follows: TGTGCCTGGAGTGTAGGAGGATCCACTGAAGCTTTCTTT.

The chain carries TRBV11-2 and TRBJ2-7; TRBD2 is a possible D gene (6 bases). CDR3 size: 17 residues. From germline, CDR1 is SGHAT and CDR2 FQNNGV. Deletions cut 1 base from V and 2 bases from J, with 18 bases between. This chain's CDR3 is CASSLALAAGSTYEQYF. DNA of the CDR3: TGTGCCAGCAGCTTAGCATTAGCGGCGGGCTCCACCTACGAGCAGTACTTC.

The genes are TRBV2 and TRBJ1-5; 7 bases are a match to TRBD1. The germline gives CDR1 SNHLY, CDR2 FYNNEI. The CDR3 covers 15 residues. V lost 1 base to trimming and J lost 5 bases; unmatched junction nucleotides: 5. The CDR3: CASSEGDRAYQPQHF. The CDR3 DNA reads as TGTGCCAGCAGTGAAGGCGACAGGGCCTATCAGCCCCAGCATTTT.

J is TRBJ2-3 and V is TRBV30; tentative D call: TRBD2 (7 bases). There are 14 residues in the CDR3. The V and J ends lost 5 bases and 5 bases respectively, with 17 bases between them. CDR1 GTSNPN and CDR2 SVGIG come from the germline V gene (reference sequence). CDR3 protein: CAWGEGGGGDTQYF. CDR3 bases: TGTGCCTGGGGGGAGGGGGGCGGTGGAGATACGCAGTATTTT. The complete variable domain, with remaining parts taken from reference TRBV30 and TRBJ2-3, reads SQTIHQWPATLVQPVGSPLSLECTVEGTSNPNLYWYRQAAGRGLQLLFYSVGIGQISSEVPQNLSASRPQDRQFILSSKKLLLSDSGFYLCAWGEGGGGDTQYFGPGTRLTVL.